This T cell receptor beta chain was sequenced during a study of PD-1 blockade in mismatch repair-deficient tumors. Across the study: All were previously treated, progressing patients with 11 to 13 mismatch repair-deficient cancer types. Whole-study results and caveats: Tumor-resident clones, often absent from pretreatment blood, expanded after pembrolizumab and then contracted.

Sequencing used immunoSEQ multiplex PCR; TCRdb keeps in-frame clones, though not all of them. This table has around 38,000 clones, 70% to 80% appearing once. The CDR3 consists of 13 residues. The V end lost 8 bases, the J end lost 0 bases, and 11 bases lay between the germline ends. Germline values: CDR1 SEHNR, CDR2 FQNEAQ (reference sequence). About this clone: Its antigen is unknown.

PCR or immunohistochemistry showed mismatch repair deficiency in every enrolled patient. TCRs were sequenced from a few patients responding to pembrolizumab. This clonotype was sampled from an adult with mismatch repair-deficient cancer. The V call is TRBV7-9, the J call TRBJ2-7; perhaps TRBD2 as D (5 bases). Sequenced here: peripheral blood, sampled 4 weeks after starting pembrolizumab. The CDR3 loop reads CASGIGSSYEQYF. CDR3 in DNA: TGTGCCAGCGGCATAGGGAGCTCCTACGAGCAGTACTTC. Drawing the rest from reference TRBV7-9 and TRBJ2-7, the complete variable domain is DTGVSQNPRHKITKRGQNVTFRCDPISEHNRLYWYRQTLGQGPEFLTYFQNEAQLEKSRLLSDRFSAERPKGSFSTLEIQRTEQGDSAMYLCASGIGSSYEQYFGPGTRLTVT.